A single sample is the source of the 3 T cell receptor beta chains below, sequenced in a study of blood T cell repertoires in COVID-19. The data were produced by immunoSEQ multiplex PCR, yet TCRdb's version contains in-frame clones alone and is incomplete. The table lists a few hundred thousand clones, about 88% of them singletons, with approximately 6.8% in the top ten. The sequenced sample was peripheral blood. These TCRs come from a woman in her 70s with active or convalescent COVID-19.

The chain uses TRBV6-2 or TRBV6-3 and TRBJ1-6, with 9 bases fitting TRBD1. V dropped 4 bases and J dropped 10; count of bases not matched to a gene: 11. The CDR3 is 16 amino acids. Germline V gene sequence: CDR1 MNHEY, CDR2 SVGEGT. The CDR3 DNA reads as TGTGCCAGCAGTTCCGCGGACAGGGGTAGATTGTCACCCCTCCACTTT. This codes for CASSSADRGRLSPLHF.

The genes are TRBV2 and TRBJ2-7; 9 positions agree with TRBD1. The ends lost 7 bases at V and 4 bases at J; junction bases unmatched: 14. The CDR3 sequence is 16 residues long. Germline CDR1 is SNHLY and CDR2 is FYNNEI. The CDR3 nucleotides are TGTGCCAGCAAGGTAAATCTGGACAGGGGAGGTTACGAGCAGTACTTC. It encodes CASKVNLDRGGYEQYF.

The V and J genes are TRBV3-1 (or the pseudogene TRBV3-2) and TRBJ2-1, with a possible D match to TRBD2 (5 bases). The CDR3 has 14 amino acids. Germline values: CDR1 LGHDT, CDR2 YNNKEL (reference sequence). V shed 4 bases and J shed 6 bases, with 13 bases lying between them. In DNA, the CDR3 is TGTGCCAGCAGCCCCAACCCAACTAGCAATGAGCAGTTCTTC. This sequence encodes CASSPNPTSNEQFF.